This TCR beta chain was obtained from a study of T cells of healthy individuals. TCRdb used MiXCR to reprocess the 5' RACE reads, holding one entry per CDR3 protein. The sample records about 82,000 distinct CDR3 sequences, more than 4.5% being singletons. Germline V gives CDR1 LNHDA, CDR2 SQIVND (reference sequence). V trimming: 0 bases; J trimming: 4 bases; junction bases outside the gene matches: 4. The CDR3 runs to 17 residues. The origin of this receptor is a female donor in good health. The V call is TRBV19, the J call TRBJ2-2; 11 nucleotides line up with TRBD2. The DNA for the CDR3 is TGTGCCAGTAGTATAGAGGCTAGCGGGAGGTTCACCGGGGAGCTGTTTTTT. It codes for CASSIEASGRFTGELFF.